Listed here are 19 T cell receptor beta chains from one sample, sequenced in a study of blood T cells in healthy people across ages. The authors ran a second PCR of 7 to 11 cycles using a sample-barcoded 5' primer and a J-beta primer mix. MiXCR, run by TCRdb on the 5' RACE reads, gives a single entry per CDR3 protein. The sample includes 950,000 to 1,200,000 distinct CDR3 sequences, more than 30% of them seen just once. Sample: blood. The receptors were sampled from a young man in good health.

This clonotype was counted only a few times. This chain connects TRBV7-9 to TRBJ1-2, with 8 nucleotides matching TRBD1. The CDR3 has 14 amino acids. Germline V lookup: CDR1 SEHNR, CDR2 FQNEAQ (reference sequence). With V trimmed by 5 bases and J by 5 bases, 7 bases remained unmatched. The CDR3 DNA sequence: TGTGCCAGCAGCCCGCGGGACAGGAGTTATGGCTACACCTTC. Its protein product is CASSPRDRSYGYTF.

This chain links TRBV9 with TRBJ2-1; TRBD1 agrees at 10 bases. The length of the CDR3 is 17 residues. The J segment lost 4 bases and the V segment lost 0 bases, leaving 7 bases of the junction unmatched. CDR1 and CDR2 (germline): SGDLS, YYNGEE. The CDR3 sequence is CASSVASDRGTYNEQFF. CDR3 bases: TGTGCCAGCAGCGTAGCTTCGGACAGGGGGACTTACAATGAGCAGTTCTTC. The complete variable domain, with remaining parts taken from reference TRBV9 and TRBJ2-1, reads DSGVTQTPKHLITATGQRVTLRCSPRSGDLSVYWYQQSLDQGLQFLIQYYNGEERAKGNILERFSAQQFPDLHSELNLSSLELGDSALYFCASSVASDRGTYNEQFFGPGTRLTVL.

J is TRBJ1-6 and V is TRBV20-1; D gene unclear. Per the germline V gene, CDR1 is DFQATT and CDR2 is SNEGSKA (reference sequence). The ends were cut back, 6 bases at V and 0 bases at J, with 9 bases in the middle. The CDR3 covers 14 residues. In DNA, the CDR3 is TGCAGTGCGTGTGACATCTCCTATAATTCACCCCTCCACTTT. This translates into CSACDISYNSPLHF.

The genes are TRBV3-1 and TRBJ2-5; D is undetermined. CDR1 is LGHDT, CDR2 YNNKEL, per germline (reference sequence). V lost 5 bases to trimming and J lost 0 bases, with 13 bases between them. The length of the CDR3 is 15 residues. CDR3 DNA sequence: TGTGCCAGCAGCAGGAGAGACGCCAACCAAGAGACCCAGTACTTC. Translation gives CASSRRDANQETQYF.

Turning to this clonotype: One junction end does not reproduce the germline sequence, and a read error may be involved. The chain couples TRBV5-1 to TRBJ2-3; D unclear. The CDR3 has 12 amino acids. CDR1 and CDR2 from the germline V gene are SGHRS and YFSETQ. CDR3 sequence reads: CASSLNTNTQYF. DNA of the CDR3: TGCGCCAGCAGCTTGAACACAAATACGCAGTATTTT.

This clonotype was observed a few times. The chain carries TRBV20-1 and TRBJ1-1; weak D call: TRBD1 (5 bases). Per germline, CDR1 DFQATT and CDR2 SNEGSKA (reference sequence). The CDR3 has 14 amino acids. V was pared by 1 base and J by 4 bases, with 13 bases between. The CDR3 DNA reads TGCAGTGCTAGAGGGGAGGGGCGAGGCACTGAAGCTTTCTTT. Its translation is CSARGEGRGTEAFF.

DNA of the CDR3: TGCGCCAGCAGCCCCCTGGAGCAGGGGCATCAGCCCCAGCATTTT. It is translated as CASSPLEQGHQPQHF. This chain connects TRBV4-1 to TRBJ1-5; D may be TRBD1 (6 bases). V lost 4 bases and J lost 5, with 15 bases in between. Germline CDR1 and CDR2: MGHRA and YSYEKL. The CDR3 covers 15 residues.

The chain links TRBV7-9 to TRBJ2-1; D not resolved. Trimming shortened V by 3 bases and J by 9 bases, and 9 bases separated the two germline ends. The germline gives CDR1 SEHNR, CDR2 FQNEAQ (reference sequence). The CDR3 sequence is 12 residues long. CDR3 in DNA: TGTGCCAGCAGCTTTGCGAGGACTGAGCAGTTCTTC. Translated: CASSFARTEQFF.

This clonotype was counted a few times. The genes are TRBV9 and TRBJ1-1; D may be TRBD1 (5 bases). Trimming cost V 4 bases and J 0 bases, with 13 bases left between them. This CDR3 spans 15 amino acids. Germline values: CDR1 SGDLS, CDR2 YYNGEE. The CDR3 is CASSTSGGVNTEAFF. The DNA of the CDR3 is TGTGCCAGCAGCACCTCCGGAGGGGTGAACACTGAAGCTTTCTTT. The full variable domain, rest sourced from reference TRBV9 and TRBJ1-1, is DSGVTQTPKHLITATGQRVTLRCSPRSGDLSVYWYQQSLDQGLQFLIQYYNGEERAKGNILERFSAQQFPDLHSELNLSSLELGDSALYFCASSTSGGVNTEAFFGQGTRLTVV.

The table lists this clonotype with a few counts. The genes are TRBV6-5 and TRBJ1-2; D is undetermined. V lost 2 bases and J lost 3, with 13 bases in between. The CDR3 length is 15 residues. Germline loops: CDR1 MNHEY, CDR2 SVGAGI. CDR3 in DNA: TGTGCCAGCAGTTACAGGCAGCCCGGAGACTATGGCTACACCTTC. Its protein product is CASSYRQPGDYGYTF.

This clonotype was detected a few times. The J gene is TRBJ2-1, the V gene TRBV28, with D perhaps TRBD2 (6 bases). The CDR3 has 12 amino acids. The V and J ends lost 5 bases and 9 bases respectively, with 11 bases between them. From germline, CDR1 is MDHEN and CDR2 SYDVKM. The CDR3 DNA reads as TGTGCCAGCAGTCCCGGGACTGTTGAGCAGTTCTTC. Translation: CASSPGTVEQFF.

The gene calls are TRBV5-6 and TRBJ2-3, with 8 bases fitting TRBD1. This CDR3 spans 15 amino acids. Per germline, CDR1 SGHDT and CDR2 YYEEEE. The J segment lost 6 bases and the V segment lost 2 bases, leaving 8 bases of the junction unmatched. The CDR3 nucleotides read TGTGCCAGCAGCTTAAAGAACAGGGGGTTGGATACGCAGTATTTT. This gives the protein CASSLKNRGLDTQYF.

This chain links TRBV6-1 with TRBJ2-2; no clear D. This CDR3 is built from 12 residues. V was shortened by 8 bases and J by 11 bases, with 15 bases between the two germline ends. Germline CDR1 and CDR2: MNHNS and SASEGT. The CDR3, as DNA: TGTGCCAGCCCAGGAAGCCGAAACGAGCTGTTTTTT. The encoded protein is CASPGSRNELFF.

This clonotype was observed a handful of times. The J gene is TRBJ1-4, the V gene TRBV6-5; maybe TRBD1 (5 bases). V was pared by 0 bases and J by 7 bases, with 12 bases between. Germline CDR1 reads MNHEY; CDR2 reads SVGAGI. The CDR3 runs 15 residues. The chain's CDR3 is CASSYSGREGEKLFF. The DNA for the CDR3 is TGTGCCAGCAGTTACTCGGGCAGGGAGGGTGAAAAACTGTTTTTT.

This chain uses TRBV21-1 with TRBJ1-1; the D call in the table, TRBD1, was not verified against the DNA. TRBV21-1 is a pseudogene. The CDR3 covers 12 residues. CDR3 amino acids: CASSTRDRESFF. DNA for the CDR3: TGTGCCAGCAGCACCCGGGACAGGGAGTCTTTCTTT.

CDR3 DNA: TGCAGTGCTAGCAAGGCGGGGACGTACGAGCAGTACTTC. This encodes CSASKAGTYEQYF. The gene calls are TRBV20-1 and TRBJ2-7, with D possibly TRBD2 on 6 matching bases. This CDR3 contains 13 residues. Trimming removed 3 bases from V and 4 bases from J, with 13 bases in between. Per the germline V gene, CDR1 is DFQATT and CDR2 is SNEGSKA (reference sequence).

The rearrangement uses TRBV7-2 and TRBJ2-1, with 15 nucleotides matching TRBD2. The J call may be in error: the DNA end matches TRBJ2-7 better. Germline CDR1 reads SGHTA; CDR2 reads FQGNSA. The CDR3 has 17 residues. The CDR3, as DNA: TGTGCCAGCAGCACCAGGACTAGCGGGGGGGTATACAATGAGCAGTACTTC. Translating gives CASSTRTSGGVYNEQYF.

The gene calls are TRBV20-1 and TRBJ1-2; D remains unclear. This CDR3 contains 12 residues. The V gene's germline CDR1 is DFQATT and CDR2 SNEGSKA (reference sequence). Trimming shortened V by 4 bases and J by 2 bases, and 8 bases separated the two germline ends. The CDR3 reads CSATSNNYGYTF. The CDR3 DNA reads TGCAGTGCTACCAGTAACAACTATGGCTACACCTTC.

The gene calls are TRBV20-1 and TRBJ1-5, with 10 bases aligning to TRBD1. The CDR3 covers 14 residues. Germline CDR1 reads DFQATT; CDR2 reads SNEGSKA (reference sequence). The trim removed 6 bases at V and 3 bases at J, leaving 5 bases unmatched. The CDR3 DNA reads TGCAGTGCCGGGACAGGGGAGTACAATCAGCCCCAGCATTTT. This encodes CSAGTGEYNQPQHF.